The 21 T cell receptor beta chains presented below share a single source sample, sequenced in a study of shared clonotypes between healthy human individuals. Repertoires were generated with immunoSEQ multiplex PCR, while TCRdb's copy carries only in-frame clones and drops some. The repertoire holds 2 million to 2.5 million clones, with 93% as singletons. Input material: naive CD4+ T cells from PBMCs. The subset denotes: CD45RA+ positively selected. The receptors shown here come from a man between 18 and 29 years old in good health. Some clones in this sample may be carry-over from other donors' samples.

This clone appeared a single time. This sequence joins TRBV9 and TRBJ2-5; 7 nucleotides agree with TRBD2. CDR1 and CDR2 from the germline V gene are SGDLS and YYNGEE. V was clipped by 2 bases and J by 1 base; unmatched bases: 8. The CDR3 extends over 16 amino acids. CDR3 sequence: CASSVPTSGVQETQYF. CDR3 in DNA: TGTGCCAGCAGCGTCCCTACCAGCGGGGTCCAAGAGACCCAGTACTTC.

The gene calls are TRBV18 and TRBJ2-7; no definite D call. Germline V gene lookup returns CDR1 KGHSH and CDR2 LQKENI. V dropped 5 bases and J dropped 2 bases, with 4 bases sitting between them. The CDR3 spans 11 residues. The CDR3 DNA reads as TGTGCCAGCTCAATCACCTACGAGCAGTACTTC. Translation: CASSITYEQYF.

The chain uses TRBV28 and TRBJ1-2; D is possibly TRBD1 (6 bases). This CDR3 has 12 residues. Germline CDR1 reads MDHEN; CDR2 reads SYDVKM. V was trimmed by 6 bases and J by 3 bases, leaving 8 bases between them. The CDR3 coding sequence is TGTGCCAGCAGACCAGGGGACTATGGCTACACCTTC. Its protein is CASRPGDYGYTF.

V is TRBV7-9 and J is TRBJ1-3; maybe TRBD1 (5 bases). The CDR3 consists of 15 residues. The germline gives CDR1 SEHNR, CDR2 FQNEAQ (reference sequence). Trimming cost V 5 bases and J 2 bases, with 13 bases left between them. The CDR3 region has the DNA TGTGCCAGCAGCCACGGGCCACAGGCTGGAAACACCATATATTTT. Protein product: CASSHGPQAGNTIYF. The entire variable domain, with the rest obtained from reference TRBV7-9 and TRBJ1-3, is as follows: DTGVSQNPRHKITKRGQNVTFRCDPISEHNRLYWYRQTLGQGPEFLTYFQNEAQLEKSRLLSDRFSAERPKGSFSTLEIQRTEQGDSAMYLCASSHGPQAGNTIYFGEGSWLTVV.

This chain uses TRBV12-2 with TRBJ1-5; TRBD1 is taken as the D call from the table, unchecked against the DNA. TRBV12-2 is given as a pseudogene. The CDR3 length is 17 residues. Here the CDR3 reads CASRLVPPYRAAQPQHF. CDR3 bases: TGTGCAAGTCGCTTAGTACCCCCTTACAGGGCGGCTCAGCCCCAGCATTTT.

The chain recombines TRBV15 with TRBJ1-5; possible D gene TRBD1, 5 bases. CDR3 length: 15 residues. Germline lookup yields CDR1 LNHNV and CDR2 YYDKDF (reference sequence). V was pared by 1 base and J by 5 bases, with 12 bases between. CDR3 nucleotides: TGTGCCACCAGCAGAGGGGGGGAGGGTCATCAGCCCCAGCATTTT. It yields the protein CATSRGGEGHQPQHF. The whole variable domain, remainder taken from reference TRBV15 and TRBJ1-5, is DAMVIQNPRYQVTQFGKPVTLSCSQTLNHNVMYWYQQKSSQAPKLLFHYYDKDFNNEADTPDNFQSRRPNTSFCFLDIRSPGLGDTAMYLCATSRGGEGHQPQHFGDGTRLSIL.

J is TRBJ2-3 and V is TRBV5-4, with a possible D match to TRBD1 (7 bases). The CDR3 runs to 16 residues. Trimming shortened V by 4 bases and J by 2 bases, and 17 bases separated the two germline ends. Looked up from germline, CDR1 is SGHNT and CDR2 is YYREEE (reference sequence). CDR3 loop: CASSRSGGPITDTQYF. As DNA, the CDR3 is TGTGCCAGCAGCCGATCAGGGGGGCCGATCACAGATACGCAGTATTTT.

The chain combines TRBV5-1 with TRBJ2-5; no clear D gene. Germline V CDR1 and CDR2: SGHRS, YFSETQ. V gave up 1 base and J gave up 4 bases, with 8 bases separating them. This CDR3 is 13 amino acids long. CDR3 in DNA: TGCGCCAGCAGCTTGATGGCACGAGAGACCCAGTACTTC. Encoded protein: CASSLMARETQYF.

The genes are TRBV11-2 and TRBJ2-3; 7 bases are shared with TRBD2. This CDR3 has 16 residues. J was trimmed by 4 bases and V by 1 base; bases with no gene match: 8. Germline V gene sequence: CDR1 SGHAT, CDR2 FQNNGV. The CDR3 region has the DNA TGTGCCAGCAGCTTAGTTGCTGCGGGAGTCCCAGATACGCAGTATTTT. Its translation is CASSLVAAGVPDTQYF.

This chain links TRBV5-1 with TRBJ1-2, with D uncertain. This CDR3 contains 15 residues. V was shortened by 0 bases and J by 0 bases, with 9 bases between the two germline ends. The germline CDR1 and CDR2 sequences are SGHRS and YFSETQ. DNA of the CDR3: TGCGCCAGCAGCTTGGGGCAGTCAGCTAACTATGGCTACACCTTC. It translates to CASSLGQSANYGYTF.

The V gene is TRBV5-1, the J gene TRBJ2-7, with 7 bases lining up with TRBD1. CDR1 is SGHRS, CDR2 YFSETQ, per germline. The CDR3 has 14 amino acids. Trimming at V came to 7 bases and at J to 3 bases, leaving 10 bases not matched to a gene. The CDR3 is CASGIQGTDYEQYF. In nucleotides, the CDR3 is TGCGCCAGCGGCATACAAGGGACAGACTACGAGCAGTACTTC.

This sequence joins TRBV14 and TRBJ2-5; the match to TRBD1 covers 9 bases. The CDR3 is 17 amino acids. The J segment lost 4 bases and the V segment lost 1 base, leaving 10 bases of the junction unmatched. Germline V lookup: CDR1 SGHDN, CDR2 FVKESK. The CDR3 spells CASSQGPLGQGRETQYF. CDR3 in DNA: TGTGCCAGCAGCCAAGGCCCCCTGGGACAGGGAAGAGAGACCCAGTACTTC.

J is TRBJ2-5 and V is TRBV5-1; no reliable D call. The V end lost 2 bases, the J end lost 1 base, and 12 bases lay between the germline ends. CDR1 is SGHRS, CDR2 YFSETQ, per germline. The CDR3 is 15 residues long. CDR3 nucleotides: TGCGCCAGCAGCTTTTTTCTGTCAGGCCAAGAGACCCAGTACTTC. As protein: CASSFFLSGQETQYF.

In this sample, this clone turned up once. The chain carries TRBV10-3 and TRBJ2-5; D call uncertain. V was trimmed by 3 bases and J by 1 base, leaving 12 bases between them. Germline CDR1 is ENHRY and CDR2 is SYGVKD. The CDR3 covers 15 residues. The CDR3 sequence: CAISDSRRTQETQYF. In DNA, the CDR3 is TGTGCCATCAGTGACTCCCGCAGGACCCAAGAGACCCAGTACTTC.

The chain couples TRBV2 to TRBJ1-1, with 7 nucleotides matching TRBD1. CDR1 SNHLY and CDR2 FYNNEI come from the germline V gene. The CDR3 has 15 amino acids. Trimming at V came to 8 bases and at J to 1 base, leaving 10 bases not matched to a gene. Here the CDR3 reads CASARDSPKNTEAFF. The CDR3 nucleotides read TGTGCCAGCGCCCGGGACAGCCCCAAGAACACTGAAGCTTTCTTT.

The chain employs TRBV11-2 and TRBJ2-1; the match to TRBD2 covers 10 bases. Germline V lookup: CDR1 SGHAT, CDR2 FQNNGV. Losses at the gene ends were 3 bases for V and 4 bases for J; bases not matched to a gene: 3. There are 15 residues in the CDR3. Here the CDR3 DNA reads TGTGCCAGCAGCTTCCTAGCGGGAGAGTACAATGAGCAGTTCTTC. As protein: CASSFLAGEYNEQFF.

The V call is TRBV7-9, the J call TRBJ1-1; D not certain. The CDR3 sequence is 14 residues long. Germline V gene data show CDR1 as SEHNR and CDR2 as FQNEAQ (reference sequence). The V end lost 0 bases, the J end lost 0 bases, and 5 bases lay between the germline ends. The CDR3 sequence: CASSLASVNTEAFF. The CDR3 bases are TGTGCCAGCAGCTTAGCGTCTGTGAACACTGAAGCTTTCTTT.

Concerning this clone itself: The sample has other DNA sequences that encode this CDR3 too. The chain has TRBV2 and TRBJ1-3; D remains unclear. Trimming pared 4 bases from V and 0 bases from J, leaving 4 bases between. This CDR3 comprises 13 residues. CDR1 and CDR2 from the germline V gene are SNHLY and FYNNEI. CDR3 nucleotides: TGTGCCAGCAGTGGCCCCTCTGGAAACACCATATATTTT. This codes for CASSGPSGNTIYF. The full variable domain, its missing parts supplied by reference TRBV2 and TRBJ1-3, is EPEVTQTPSHQVTQMGQEVILRCVPISNHLYFYWYRQILGQKVEFLVSFYNNEISEKSEIFDDQFSVERPDGSNFTLKIRSTKLEDSAMYFCASSGPSGNTIYFGEGSWLTVV.

The chain links TRBV5-4 to TRBJ2-7, with 11 positions matching TRBD1. J lost 2 bases, V lost 3 bases, and 1 base had no gene match. The CDR3 runs to 14 residues. From germline, CDR1 is SGHNT and CDR2 YYREEE (reference sequence). In DNA form, the CDR3 reads TGTGCCAGCAGCTGGGGACAGGGGGCCTACGAGCAGTACTTC. This gives the protein CASSWGQGAYEQYF.

This clone has just one count. The chain employs TRBV27 and TRBJ2-4; the D gene is possibly TRBD1 (5 bases). This CDR3 has 14 residues. V shed 4 bases and J shed 6 bases, with 13 bases lying between them. The germline CDR1 and CDR2 sequences are MNHEY and SMNVEV (reference sequence). CDR3 in amino acids: CASSYSRVRNIQYF. The CDR3 DNA is TGTGCCAGCAGTTACTCCAGGGTGAGAAACATTCAGTACTTC.

The sample holds one count of this clone. V and J are TRBV11-3 and TRBJ2-5, with 7 bases aligning to TRBD2. This CDR3 region has 18 residues. J was trimmed by 0 bases and V by 1 base; bases with no gene match: 11. Per the germline V gene, CDR1 is SGHNT and CDR2 is YENEEA. The CDR3 DNA reads as TGTGCCAGCAGCTTAGCCTTCGGGCTAGCGGAGAACCAAGAGACCCAGTACTTC. Protein: CASSLAFGLAENQETQYF.